These T cell receptor beta chains were read from a single sample in a study of T cell responses to AZD1222 COVID-19 vaccine. Produced via immunoSEQ multiplex PCR; TCRdb's table is partial and in-frame only. Of under 200,000 clones listed, 88% are singletons. The sequenced sample was peripheral blood, obtained 28 days after the second AZD1222 dose. These receptors all stem from an adult who received the AZD1222 COVID-19 vaccine. Each CDR3 is given with its conserved first and last residue. The D gene is left open where the match is weak. Part of the rows lack a size; the others show once, few, many or a class for expanded clones.

cdr3_length j_call clone_size d_call v_call cdr3_nt cdr3_aa
14 TRBJ1-6 - - TRBV7-3 TGTGCCAGCAGCCCAGGAGGGAAAGGATCACCCCTCCACTTT CASSPGGKGSPLHF
13 TRBJ2-7 - TRBD1 TRBV30 TGTGCCTGGAGTCCGGGACAGGCCTACGAGCAGTACTTC CAWSPGQAYEQYF
15 TRBJ2-3 - - TRBV27 TGTGCCAGCAGTTTTTCAGGCCCACCCCTGGATACGCAGTATTTT CASSFSGPPLDTQYF
16 TRBJ2-3 few - TRBV6-4 TGTGCCAGCACGGATGGATGGGGGGTTAGCACAGATACGCAGTATTTT CASTDGWGVSTDTQYF
15 TRBJ2-7 - - TRBV6-1 TGTGCCAGCAGTGAAAGGGGGGACAACTCCTACGAGCAGTACTTC CASSERGDNSYEQYF
14 TRBJ2-6 - - TRBV25-1 TGTGCCAGCAGTCATACGGGGAGGGCCAACGTCCTGACTTTC CASSHTGRANVLTF
16 TRBJ2-5 - TRBD2 TRBV19 TGTGCCAGTAGTTCCCTGGGCGCGGGAGACCAAGAGACCCAGTACTTC CASSSLGAGDQETQYF
13 TRBJ2-1 - - TRBV28 TGTGCCAGCACTAGTTACTCCTACAATGAGCAGTTCTTC CASTSYSYNEQFF
17 TRBJ2-1 - TRBD2 TRBV4-3 TGCGCCAGCAGCCAAGATCCTAGCGGGATGTCCTACAATGAGCAGTTCTTC CASSQDPSGMSYNEQFF
15 TRBJ2-3 - - TRBV19 TGTGCCAGTACTCCAGGGCGGGGTAGGGCAGATACGCAGTATTTT CASTPGRGRADTQYF
12 TRBJ2-7 once - TRBV13 TGTGCCAGCAGCTTAGGCAACCTCGAGCAGTACTTC CASSLGNLEQYF
15 TRBJ1-4 - TRBD1 TRBV6-5 TGTGCCAGCAGTATCACAGGGGAGCTAGGGGGAAAACTGTTTTTT CASSITGELGGKLFF
15 TRBJ1-2 - - TRBV23-1 TGCGCCAGCAGTCACCTAGGGACGCCCCGAGATGGCTACACCTTC CASSHLGTPRDGYTF
13 TRBJ1-2 few - TRBV5-1 TGCGCCAGCAGCTTACAGGTAGACTATGGCTACACCTTC CASSLQVDYGYTF
13 TRBJ1-1 - - TRBV24-1 TGTGCCACCAGTGAATGGTCCAGCACTGAAGCTTTCTTT CATSEWSSTEAFF
15 TRBJ1-2 - - TRBV6-5 TGTGCCAGCAGTTACTCCACGGCCCTAAACTATGGCTACACCTTC CASSYSTALNYGYTF
16 TRBJ2-3 - TRBD2 TRBV9 TGTGCCAGCAGCGCAGGACTAGCGGCATACACAGATACGCAGTATTTT CASSAGLAAYTDTQYF
14 TRBJ2-7 - - TRBV4-3 TGCGCCAGCAGCCAAGGGGGACGGCCGGACGAGCAGTACTTC CASSQGGRPDEQYF
10 TRBJ2-7 - - TRBV27 TGTGCCAGCAGTTTACAGGGTCGTGGCTTC CASSLQGRGF
16 TRBJ2-3 - TRBD2 TRBV6-2/TRBV6-3 TGTGCCAGCAGTTCCCCCCTAGCGGGGGTCACAGATACGCAGTATTTT CASSSPLAGVTDTQYF
15 TRBJ2-1 - - TRBV7-6 TGTGCCAGCAGCTTAGGGGGTAGCGGCTACAATGAGCAGTTCTTC CASSLGGSGYNEQFF
15 TRBJ2-2 - TRBD1 TRBV6-5 TGTGCCAGCAGTTACGTGGACAGGGGCACCGGGGAGCTGTTTTTT CASSYVDRGTGELFF
15 TRBJ2-7 - TRBD1 TRBV7-9 TGTGCCAGCAGCTTAGTCATCGACAGGGCCTACGAGCAGTACTTC CASSLVIDRAYEQYF
16 TRBJ1-1 - - TRBV5-1 TGCGCCAGCAGCTTGGGGGACCTCGACCGGAACACTGAAGCTTTCTTT CASSLGDLDRNTEAFF
15 TRBJ2-2 - - TRBV3-1/TRBV3-2 TGTGCCAGCAGCCCCCCTGGCGAGAAGACCGGGGAGCTGTTTTTT CASSPPGEKTGELFF
13 TRBJ2-7 - TRBD2 TRBV19 TGTGCCAGTAGTGGGGGACTAGTGGGTGAGCAGTACTTC CASSGGLVGEQYF
18 TRBJ2-2 once TRBD2 TRBV27 TGTGCCAGCAGTTTATTGCAGATGGCGGGAGTGAGCACCGGGGAGCTGTTTTTT CASSLLQMAGVSTGELFF
20 TRBJ2-3 - TRBD2 TRBV28 TGTGCCAGCAACCCTGCGGGGCTAGCGGGAGCCCGACCTAGCACAGATACGCAGTATTTT CASNPAGLAGARPSTDTQYF
13 TRBJ2-7 few - TRBV13 TGTGCCAGCAGCTTACAGACCGACTACGAGCAGTACTTC CASSLQTDYEQYF
16 TRBJ1-3 - TRBD1 TRBV28 TGTGCCAGCAGTACGGGACAGAGATTCTCTGGAAACACCATATATTTT CASSTGQRFSGNTIYF
13 TRBJ1-5 - - TRBV12-3/TRBV12-4 TGTGCCAGCAGTGGGGGGGCGGGACAGCCCCAGCATTTT CASSGGAGQPQHF
14 TRBJ1-1 - - TRBV2 TGTGCCAGCATTCTATCGACGGTGAACACTGAAGCTTTCTTT CASILSTVNTEAFF
17 TRBJ2-1 - - TRBV10-3 TGTGCCATCAGTGAGGCTCAAATGACAGGTACTCGCAATGAGCAGTTCTTC CAISEAQMTGTRNEQFF
15 TRBJ2-1 - TRBD2 TRBV30 TGTGCCTGGAGTCGGAGGGCGGGAGTGGGTAATGAGCAGTTCTTC CAWSRRAGVGNEQFF
15 TRBJ2-7 - TRBD2 TRBV7-2 TGTGCCAGCAGCGCCCCCGGGACTACCCATAGGGAGCAGTACTTC CASSAPGTTHREQYF
14 TRBJ1-2 - - TRBV9 TGTGCCAGCAGCGTCCCGGGGGGTGACCTTGGCTACACCTTC CASSVPGGDLGYTF
14 TRBJ2-2 - TRBD1 TRBV6-5 TGTGCCAGCAAACGGACAGGGGGAACCGGGGAGCTGTTTTTT CASKRTGGTGELFF
16 TRBJ2-1 few TRBD2 TRBV24-1 TGTGCCACCAGTGACCCGCTACTAGCGGGAGTGAGTGAGCAGTTCTTC CATSDPLLAGVSEQFF
15 TRBJ1-6 - - TRBV27 TGTGCCAGCAGCCGACCCAGCTCCTATAATTCACCCCTCCACTTT CASSRPSSYNSPLHF
11 TRBJ1-1 - - TRBV28 TGTGCCAGCAGGGGAAAACCTGAAGCTTTCTTT CASRGKPEAFF
13 TRBJ1-1 - - TRBV14 TGTGCCAGCAGCCAAATCCTGGGGACTGAAGCTTTCTTT CASSQILGTEAFF
11 TRBJ2-7 - - TRBV7-9 TGTGCCAGCACCCTTGCGGCCGAGCAGTACTTC CASTLAAEQYF
14 TRBJ1-3 - - TRBV4-1 TGCGCCAGCAGCCAATCGGACTCTGGAAACACCATATATTTT CASSQSDSGNTIYF
19 TRBJ2-4 - TRBD2 TRBV7-9 TGTGCCAGCAGCTCGGGACTAGCGGGTGAAACGGGAACCAAAAACATTCAGTACTTC CASSSGLAGETGTKNIQYF
13 TRBJ1-2 - - TRBV28 TGTGCCAGCAGCCTTGGAACCGATCGGGGCTACACCTTC CASSLGTDRGYTF
12 TRBJ2-5 - - TRBV28 TGTGCCAGCAGTCCACCCCGGGAGACCCAGTACTTC CASSPPRETQYF
13 TRBJ2-1 - TRBD2 TRBV24-1 TGTGCCACCTGGACTAGGGGCAACAATGAGCAGTTCTTC CATWTRGNNEQFF
22 TRBJ1-1 once TRBD1 TRBV18 TGTGCCAGCTCACCGGGACAGACAGGGGGCGTTTCGCATGTAATAATGAACACTGAAGCTTTCTTT CASSPGQTGGVSHVIMNTEAFF
14 TRBJ1-4 - - TRBV7-9 TGTGCCAGCAGCTTGAGGCAGGGAAGTGAAAAACTGTTTTTT CASSLRQGSEKLFF
13 TRBJ1-3 - TRBD1 TRBV9 TGTGCCAGCTCAGGGACAGGTGGAAACACCATATATTTT CASSGTGGNTIYF
14 TRBJ2-7 - - TRBV7-9 TGTGCCAGCAGCTTCCTAGCGAGCTCCTACGAGCAGTACTTC CASSFLASSYEQYF
15 TRBJ2-5 - - TRBV5-1 TGCGCCAGCAGCCCCGCGACTGAGGGAAGGGAGACCCAGTACTTC CASSPATEGRETQYF
15 TRBJ1-5 - - TRBV10-1 TGCGCCAGCAGACGCCAAAGGGGGGCTAATCAGCCCCAGCATTTT CASRRQRGANQPQHF
19 TRBJ2-6 - TRBD2 TRBV6-4 TGTGCCAGCAGTATGGTAGCGGGAGGCCGGGGCTCTGGGGCCAACGTCCTGACTTTC CASSMVAGGRGSGANVLTF
16 TRBJ2-5 - TRBD2 TRBV3-1/TRBV3-2 TGTGCCAGCAGCTTTCAGACTAGCGGGAGGAAAGAGACCCAGTACTTC CASSFQTSGRKETQYF
15 TRBJ2-7 - - TRBV7-9 TGTGCCAGCAGCCAGACCGCGGACGGACGGATCGAGCAGTACTTC CASSQTADGRIEQYF
16 TRBJ2-7 - - TRBV18 TGTGCCAGCTCACCCCCCGTTCCCAGGGGCTCCTACGAGCAGTACTTC CASSPPVPRGSYEQYF
15 TRBJ2-5 - TRBD2 TRBV7-7 TGTGCTAGCAGCTGGACTAGCGGGGGGCAAGAGACCCAGTACTTC CASSWTSGGQETQYF
14 TRBJ1-5 - - TRBV6-2/TRBV6-3 TGTGCCAGCAGTTACGGGATTACCAATCAGCCCCAGCATTTT CASSYGITNQPQHF